This T cell receptor beta chain was sequenced during a study of precursors of human CD4 cytotoxic T cells (dated by TCRdb to 2016 to 2019). Study-level background: In total, 14 donors contributed CD4+ memory subsets to the bulk TCR-seq analysis. TCR-seq analysis of roughly 14 donors yielded TCRalpha and TCRbeta chain sequences (table S7).

Reads for this sample came from an Illumina MiSeq. For the original study's pipeline: The Shannon-Wiener index, computed in VDJtools, was used to measure repertoire diversity. TCRbeta clonotypes with a clonotype frequency of at least 3 were defined as expanded. TCRdb redid the processing of the public reads, applying fastp at Q25 and MiXCR, and retained in-frame beta chains. Entries are consolidated by CDR3 protein sequence, retaining the most common genes and DNA. The V and J calls here are based on TCRdb, not the publication. The sample includes hundreds of distinct CDR3 sequences, with around 17% observed a single time. Of the sample, about 7.7% is held by the ten largest clones. What the authors observed across the whole study: The authors noted that a human observational design cannot definitively establish the direction of differentiation between precursor and effector cells. Expanded effector clonotypes accounted for a larger share of IL-7Rhigh TEMRA clonotypes than of TEM or TCM clonotypes. More restricted TCR repertoires, with lower diversity and more expanded clonotypes, were shown by IL-7Rhigh and IL-7R- TEMRA subsets than by TCM and TEM subsets. Some bulk TCR-seq comparisons included only 13 of the 14 donors, suggesting not every subset was available for every donor.

By sample share, this clonotype is large (0.1 to 1%). Its target antigen remains unknown. Base qualities were left out, and no much larger clone turns up one base away. The germline V gene yields SNHLY for CDR1 and FYNNEI for CDR2. V was cut back by 6 bases and J by 2 bases, leaving a gap of 19 bases between them. The CDR3 has 16 amino acids, counting the end cysteine and phenylalanine. The only DNA kept is the CDR3, 48 bases in frame from the first base. To test whether a precursor-effector relationship exists among CD4 cytotoxic T cells, bulk UMI-based TCR sequencing was run on four sorted CD4+ memory subsets: TCM, TEM, IL-7Rhigh TEMRA, and IL-7R- TEMRA. Cells were obtained from peripheral blood mononuclear cells isolated from human blood.

The TCR was taken from a human donor in good health. Sequencing used memory CD4+ T cells from blood (PBMCs). This receptor chain uses TRBV2 and TRBJ1-2; D gene: possibly TRBD1, on 5 matching bases. The sequenced DNA is TGTGCCAGCAGCCTGGGACCGACAGACTCAAACTATGGCTACACCTTC. This encodes CASSLGPTDSNYGYTF.